This T cell receptor (beta chain) appears in the sequencing data of a study of cytomegalovirus exposure and HLA in healthy donors. Study observations and caveats: Among CMV-associated TCR beta chains, most appeared HLA-restricted in a later analysis. Within an earlier analysis, most TCR beta V segments proved productive either about 90% or about 30% of the time.

This CDR3 contains 14 residues. Germline V gives CDR1 SGHVS, CDR2 FQNEAQ. The V end lost 4 bases, the J end lost 5 bases, and 14 bases lay between the germline ends. In the case of this clone: As yet, its antigen is unknown.

Despite likely unrecorded immune exposures, the donors were nominally healthy at the time of sampling. PCR was performed using 60 Vbeta and 13 Jbeta primers. Original processing notes: Tens of millions of unique TCR beta chains, roughly 11 million of them shared, were counted by a later analysis. Profiling relied on immunoSEQ multiplex PCR, and the TCRdb table lists in-frame clones only, not all of them. That table is the source of V, J and clone size, and D and trimming were worked out from the DNA. The top ten clones hold less than 9.5% of a sample with approximately 110,000 clones, 76% of them seen once.

The chain has TRBV7-8 and TRBJ1-2; no clear D gene. The material sequenced was PBMCs. This sequence was found in a woman aged 50 to 60 in good health and CMV-seropositive. CDR3 in amino acids: CASSSLVGRYGYTF. The CDR3 coding sequence is TGTGCCAGCAGCTCCCTAGTCGGGAGGTATGGCTACACCTTC.